This T cell receptor (beta chain) was recorded in a study of blood T cell repertoires in COVID-19. The sample holds one count of this clone. Assay: immunoSEQ multiplex PCR; the TCRdb copy retains only in-frame clones and omits some. The repertoire has under 350,000 clones, 86% of them found once; the top ten carry 3.5% to 4.5%. Germline V gives CDR1 SGHRS, CDR2 YFSETQ. Trimming cost V 0 bases and J 2 bases; bases outside gene matches: 5. This CDR3 is 17 amino acids long. This TCR came from a woman aged 35 to 49 with acute COVID-19. The chain joins TRBV5-1 to TRBJ2-5; 12 nucleotides line up with TRBD2. The sequencing input was PBMCs or T cells enriched from blood (not recorded which). This CDR3 reads CASSLGLAGARQETQYF. The CDR3 coding sequence is TGCGCCAGCAGCTTGGGACTAGCGGGAGCACGGCAAGAGACCCAGTACTTC.